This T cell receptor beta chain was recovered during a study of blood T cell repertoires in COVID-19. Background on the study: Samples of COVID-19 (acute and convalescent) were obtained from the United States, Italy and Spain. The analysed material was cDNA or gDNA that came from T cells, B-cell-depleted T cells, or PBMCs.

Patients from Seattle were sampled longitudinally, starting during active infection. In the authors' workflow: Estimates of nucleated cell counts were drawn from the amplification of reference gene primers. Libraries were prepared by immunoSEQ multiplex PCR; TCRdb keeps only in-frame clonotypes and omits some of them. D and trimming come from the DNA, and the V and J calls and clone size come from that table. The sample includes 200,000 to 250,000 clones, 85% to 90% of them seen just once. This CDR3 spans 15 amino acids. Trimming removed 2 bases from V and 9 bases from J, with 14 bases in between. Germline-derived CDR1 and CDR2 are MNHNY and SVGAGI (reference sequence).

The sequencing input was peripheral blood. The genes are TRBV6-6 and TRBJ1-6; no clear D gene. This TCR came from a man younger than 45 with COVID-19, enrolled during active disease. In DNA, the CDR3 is TGTGCCAGCAGTTACCGCGCTCTTGGGCCTTCACCCCTCCACTTT. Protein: CASSYRALGPSPLHF.